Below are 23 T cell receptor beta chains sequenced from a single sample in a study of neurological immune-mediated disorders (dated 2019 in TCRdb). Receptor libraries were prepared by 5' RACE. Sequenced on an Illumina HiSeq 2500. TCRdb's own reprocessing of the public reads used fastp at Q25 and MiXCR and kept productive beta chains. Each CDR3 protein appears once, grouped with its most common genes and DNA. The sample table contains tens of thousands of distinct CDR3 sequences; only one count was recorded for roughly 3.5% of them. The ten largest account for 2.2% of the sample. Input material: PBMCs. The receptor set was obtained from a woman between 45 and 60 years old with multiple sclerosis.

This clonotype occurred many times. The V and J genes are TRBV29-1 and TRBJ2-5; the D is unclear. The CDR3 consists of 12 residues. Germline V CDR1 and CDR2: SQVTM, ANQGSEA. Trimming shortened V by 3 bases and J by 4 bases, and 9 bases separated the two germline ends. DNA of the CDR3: TGCAGCGTTGAGAAAGGTTCAGAGACCCAGTACTTC. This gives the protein CSVEKGSETQYF.

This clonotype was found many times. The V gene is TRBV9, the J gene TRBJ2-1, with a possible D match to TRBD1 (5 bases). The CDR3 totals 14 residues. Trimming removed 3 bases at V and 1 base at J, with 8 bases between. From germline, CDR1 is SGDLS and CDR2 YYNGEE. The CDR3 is CASSADSSYNEQFF. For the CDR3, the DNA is TGTGCCAGCAGCGCAGACAGTTCCTACAATGAGCAGTTCTTC.

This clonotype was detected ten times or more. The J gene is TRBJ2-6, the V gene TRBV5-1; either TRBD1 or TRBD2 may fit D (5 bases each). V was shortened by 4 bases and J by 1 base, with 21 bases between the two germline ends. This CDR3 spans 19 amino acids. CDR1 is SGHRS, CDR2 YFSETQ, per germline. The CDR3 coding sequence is TGCGCCAGCAGCACTCCGCCGGGGCAGGTGACATCTGGGGCCAACGTCCTGACTTTC. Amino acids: CASSTPPGQVTSGANVLTF.

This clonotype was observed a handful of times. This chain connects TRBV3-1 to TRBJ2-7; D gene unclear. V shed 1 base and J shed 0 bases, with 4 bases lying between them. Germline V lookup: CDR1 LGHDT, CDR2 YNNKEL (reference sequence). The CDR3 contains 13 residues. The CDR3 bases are TGTGCCAGCAGCCAAGCAGCCTCCTACGAGCAGTACTTC. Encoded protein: CASSQAASYEQYF.

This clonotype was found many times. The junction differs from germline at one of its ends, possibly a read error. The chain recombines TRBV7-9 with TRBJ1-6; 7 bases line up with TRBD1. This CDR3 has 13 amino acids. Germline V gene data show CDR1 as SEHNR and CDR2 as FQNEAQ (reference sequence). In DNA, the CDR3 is TGTGCCAGCGGGGACAGTGTTAATTCACCCCTCAACTTT. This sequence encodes CASGDSVNSPLNF.

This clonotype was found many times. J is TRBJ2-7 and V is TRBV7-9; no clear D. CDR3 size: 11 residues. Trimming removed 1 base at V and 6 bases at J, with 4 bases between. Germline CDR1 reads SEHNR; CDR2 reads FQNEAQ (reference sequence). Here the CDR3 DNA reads TGTGCCAGCAGCTTAGGGATCGAGCAGTACTTC. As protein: CASSLGIEQYF.

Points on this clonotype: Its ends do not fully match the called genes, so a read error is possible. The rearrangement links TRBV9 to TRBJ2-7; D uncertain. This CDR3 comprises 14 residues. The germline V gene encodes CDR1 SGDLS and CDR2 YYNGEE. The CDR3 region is CASSVESVTYEKYF. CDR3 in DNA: TGTGCCAGCAGCGTAGAGTCCGTCACCTACGAGAAGTACTTC.

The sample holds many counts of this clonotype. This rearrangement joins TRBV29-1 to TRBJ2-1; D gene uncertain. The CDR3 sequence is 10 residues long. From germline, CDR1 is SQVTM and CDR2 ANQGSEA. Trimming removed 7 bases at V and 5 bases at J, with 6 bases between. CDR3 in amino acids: CSAYDNEQFF. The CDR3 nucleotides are TGCAGCGCCTATGACAATGAGCAGTTCTTC.

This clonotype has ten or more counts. For the CDR3, the DNA is TGTGCCAGCAAAACCGAGAGCTCTGGAAACACCATATATTTT. The encoded protein is CASKTESSGNTIYF. The chain carries TRBV6-6 and TRBJ1-3; unclear D gene. The CDR3 runs to 14 residues. CDR1 is MNHNY and CDR2 is SVGAGI in the germline V gene (reference sequence). The germline V and J ends were trimmed by 7 bases and 0 bases, with 10 bases remaining between them.

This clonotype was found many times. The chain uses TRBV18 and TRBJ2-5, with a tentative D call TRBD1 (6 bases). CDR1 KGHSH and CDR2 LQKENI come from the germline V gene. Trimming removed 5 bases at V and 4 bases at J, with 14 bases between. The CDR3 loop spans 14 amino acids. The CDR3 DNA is TGTGCCAGCTCAGTGAGTCAGGGGAGAGAGACCCAGTACTTC. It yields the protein CASSVSQGRETQYF.

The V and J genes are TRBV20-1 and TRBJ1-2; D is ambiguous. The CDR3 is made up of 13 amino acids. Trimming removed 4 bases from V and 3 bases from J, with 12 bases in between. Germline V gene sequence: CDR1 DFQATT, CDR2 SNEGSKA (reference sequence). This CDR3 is CSAKEKEYYGYTF. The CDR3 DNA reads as TGCAGTGCTAAGGAAAAGGAGTACTATGGCTACACCTTC.

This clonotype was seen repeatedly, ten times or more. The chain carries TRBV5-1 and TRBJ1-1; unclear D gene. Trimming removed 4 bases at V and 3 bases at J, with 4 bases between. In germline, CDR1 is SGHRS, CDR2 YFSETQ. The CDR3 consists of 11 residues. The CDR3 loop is CASSEDTEAFF. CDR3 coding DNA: TGCGCCAGCAGCGAGGACACTGAAGCTTTCTTT.

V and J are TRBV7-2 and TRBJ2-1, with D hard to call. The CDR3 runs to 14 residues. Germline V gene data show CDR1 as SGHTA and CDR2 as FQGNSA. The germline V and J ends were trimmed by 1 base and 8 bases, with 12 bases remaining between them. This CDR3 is CASSLVQQVDEQFF. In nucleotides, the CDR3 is TGTGCCAGCAGCTTAGTCCAGCAGGTCGATGAGCAGTTCTTC. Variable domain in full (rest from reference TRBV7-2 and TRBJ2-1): GAGVSQSPSNKVTEKGKDVELRCDPISGHTALYWYRQSLGQGLEFLIYFQGNSAPDKSGLPSDRFSAERTGGSVSTLTIQRTQQEDSAVYLCASSLVQQVDEQFFGPGTRLTVL.

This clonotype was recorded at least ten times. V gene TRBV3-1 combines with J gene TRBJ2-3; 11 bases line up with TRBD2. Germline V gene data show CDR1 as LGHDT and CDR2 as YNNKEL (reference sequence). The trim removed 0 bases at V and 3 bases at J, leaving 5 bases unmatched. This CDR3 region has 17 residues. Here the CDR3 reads CASSQDRASGRTDTQYF. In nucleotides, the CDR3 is TGTGCCAGCAGCCAAGATAGGGCTAGCGGGAGGACAGATACGCAGTATTTT.

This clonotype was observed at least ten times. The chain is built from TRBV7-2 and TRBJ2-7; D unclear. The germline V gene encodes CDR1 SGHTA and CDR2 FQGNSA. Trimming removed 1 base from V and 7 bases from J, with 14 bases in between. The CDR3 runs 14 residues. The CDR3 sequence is CASSLGGGMVEQYF. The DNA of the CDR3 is TGTGCCAGCAGCTTAGGGGGTGGGATGGTGGAGCAGTACTTC.

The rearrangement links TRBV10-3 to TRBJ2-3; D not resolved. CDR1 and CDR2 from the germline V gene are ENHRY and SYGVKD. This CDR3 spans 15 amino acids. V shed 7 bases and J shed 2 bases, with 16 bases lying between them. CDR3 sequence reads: CAIMAHGPPTDTQYF. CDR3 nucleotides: TGTGCCATCATGGCCCACGGGCCTCCCACAGATACGCAGTATTTT.

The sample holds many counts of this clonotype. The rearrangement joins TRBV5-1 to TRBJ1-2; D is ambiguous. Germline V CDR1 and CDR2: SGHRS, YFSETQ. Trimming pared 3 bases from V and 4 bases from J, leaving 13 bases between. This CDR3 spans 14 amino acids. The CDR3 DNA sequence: TGCGCCAGCAGCTCGACCCCCGACGTCTATGGCTACACCTTC. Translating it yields CASSSTPDVYGYTF.

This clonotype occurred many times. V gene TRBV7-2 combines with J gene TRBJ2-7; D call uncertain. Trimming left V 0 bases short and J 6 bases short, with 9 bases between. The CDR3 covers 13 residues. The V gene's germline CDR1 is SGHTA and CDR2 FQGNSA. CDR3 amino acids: CASSLAPFAEQYF. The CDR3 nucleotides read TGTGCCAGCAGCTTAGCCCCTTTTGCCGAGCAGTACTTC.

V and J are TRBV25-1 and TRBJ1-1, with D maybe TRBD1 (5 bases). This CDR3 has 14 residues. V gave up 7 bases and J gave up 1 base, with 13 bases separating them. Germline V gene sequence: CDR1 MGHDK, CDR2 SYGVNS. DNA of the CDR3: TGTGCCAGCAATAAAGACACAGGGAACACTGAAGCTTTCTTT. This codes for CASNKDTGNTEAFF. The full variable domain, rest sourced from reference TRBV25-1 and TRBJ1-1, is EADIYQTPRYLVIGTGKKITLECSQTMGHDKMYWYQQDPGMELHLIHYSYGVNSTEKGDLSSESTVSRIRTEHFPLTLESARPSHTSQYLCASNKDTGNTEAFFGQGTRLTVV.

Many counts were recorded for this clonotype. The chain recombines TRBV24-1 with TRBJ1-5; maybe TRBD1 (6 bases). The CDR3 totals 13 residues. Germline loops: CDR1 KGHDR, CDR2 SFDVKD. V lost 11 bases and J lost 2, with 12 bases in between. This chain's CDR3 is CAIQGVGNQPQHF. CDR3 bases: TGTGCCATACAGGGAGTGGGCAATCAGCCCCAGCATTTT.

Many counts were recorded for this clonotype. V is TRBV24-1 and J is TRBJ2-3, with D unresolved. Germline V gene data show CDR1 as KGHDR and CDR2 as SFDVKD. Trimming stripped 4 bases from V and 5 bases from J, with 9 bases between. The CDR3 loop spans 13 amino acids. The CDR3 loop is CATSDLNGDTQYF. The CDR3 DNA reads TGTGCCACCAGTGACCTGAATGGAGATACGCAGTATTTT.

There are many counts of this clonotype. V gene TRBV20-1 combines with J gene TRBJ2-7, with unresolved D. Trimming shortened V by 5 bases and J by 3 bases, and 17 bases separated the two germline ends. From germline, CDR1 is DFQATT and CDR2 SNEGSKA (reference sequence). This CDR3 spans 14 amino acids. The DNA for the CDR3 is TGCAGTGCTTCCCTAAGACGAGGTGGCTACGAGCAGTACTTC. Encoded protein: CSASLRRGGYEQYF.

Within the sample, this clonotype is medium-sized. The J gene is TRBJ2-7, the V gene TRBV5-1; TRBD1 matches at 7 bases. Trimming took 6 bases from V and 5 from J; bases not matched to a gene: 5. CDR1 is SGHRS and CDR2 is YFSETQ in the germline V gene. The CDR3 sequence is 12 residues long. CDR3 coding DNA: TGCGCCAGCAAATACGGACAGGACGAGCAGTACTTC. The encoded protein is CASKYGQDEQYF. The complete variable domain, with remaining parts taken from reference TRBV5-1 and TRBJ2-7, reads KAGVTQTPRYLIKTRGQQVTLSCSPISGHRSVSWYQQTPGQGLQFLFEYFSETQRNKGNFPGRFSGRQFSNSRSEMNVSTLELGDSALYLCASKYGQDEQYFGPGTRLTVT.